The 4 T cell receptor beta chains listed next were all sequenced from one sample in a study of OX40 agonist ivuxolimab in advanced cancers. Receptor amplification or capture employed the immunoSEQ multiplex PCR assay. TCRdb carries this immuneACCESS record with in-frame sequences only. Its versions omit some clonotypes, under half of them owing to an unresolved V gene in the studies checked, with the rest unexplained. The sample table lists tens of thousands of clones, about 81% of them with a count of one. The ten top clones hold over 0.4% of the sample. Sequenced here: CD4+ or CD8+ T cells sorted from blood, sampled in a trial of the OX40 agonist ivuxolimab. The receptors stem from an adult with an advanced solid tumor such as melanoma, head and neck, liver or kidney cancer.

V usage is TRBV7-2 and J usage is TRBJ2-1; TRBD2 matches 7 bases. This CDR3 has 12 residues. After removal of 3 bases from V and 12 bases from J, the junction contained 5 bases not matched to a gene. Germline lookup yields CDR1 SGHTA and CDR2 FQGNSA. DNA for the CDR3: TGTGCCAGCAGCTTGACTAGCTCGCGGCAGTTCTTC. This codes for CASSLTSSRQFF.

This rearrangement joins TRBV19 to TRBJ2-7, with D uncertain. This CDR3 contains 13 residues. Germline CDR1 LNHDA, CDR2 SQIVND (reference sequence). The V gene lost 3 bases and the J gene lost 5 bases, with 11 bases spanning the gap. CDR3 residues: CASSINADHEQYF. The CDR3 DNA reads TGTGCCAGTAGTATTAACGCTGACCACGAGCAGTACTTC.

The chain is built from TRBV9 and TRBJ2-5; 8 bases agree with TRBD2. The CDR3 has 13 residues. From germline, CDR1 is SGDLS and CDR2 YYNGEE. J gave up 5 bases and V 4 bases, and 4 bases lay outside the gene matches. The CDR3 spells CASSSPGGETQYF. CDR3 nucleotides: TGTGCCAGCAGCTCCCCGGGGGGGGAGACCCAGTACTTC.

V and J are TRBV7-2 and TRBJ2-6; no clear D gene. This CDR3 has 16 residues. V was clipped by 1 base and J by 0 bases, with 7 bases between them. Looked up from germline, CDR1 is SGHTA and CDR2 is FQGNSA. This CDR3 reads CASSLGSFSGANVLTF. CDR3 coding DNA: TGTGCCAGCAGCTTAGGGAGTTTCTCTGGGGCCAACGTCCTGACTTTC. The full variable domain, in which reference TRBV7-2 and TRBJ2-6 provide the parts outside the CDR3, is GAGVSQSPSNKVTEKGKDVELRCDPISGHTALYWYRQSLGQGLEFLIYFQGNSAPDKSGLPSDRFSAERTGGSVSTLTIQRTQQEDSAVYLCASSLGSFSGANVLTFGAGSRLTVL.